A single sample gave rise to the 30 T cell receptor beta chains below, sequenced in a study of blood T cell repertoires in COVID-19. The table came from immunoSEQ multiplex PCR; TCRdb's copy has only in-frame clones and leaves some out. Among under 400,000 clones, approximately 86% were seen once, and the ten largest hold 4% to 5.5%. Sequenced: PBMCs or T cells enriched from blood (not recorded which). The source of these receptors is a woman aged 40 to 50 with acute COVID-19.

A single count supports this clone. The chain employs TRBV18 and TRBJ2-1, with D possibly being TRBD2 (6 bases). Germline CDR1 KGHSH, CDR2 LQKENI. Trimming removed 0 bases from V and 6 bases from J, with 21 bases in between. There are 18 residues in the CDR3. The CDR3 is CASSPPGGRRALGNEQFF. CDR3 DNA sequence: TGTGCCAGCTCACCACCCGGCGGACGGAGGGCCTTGGGCAATGAGCAGTTCTTC.

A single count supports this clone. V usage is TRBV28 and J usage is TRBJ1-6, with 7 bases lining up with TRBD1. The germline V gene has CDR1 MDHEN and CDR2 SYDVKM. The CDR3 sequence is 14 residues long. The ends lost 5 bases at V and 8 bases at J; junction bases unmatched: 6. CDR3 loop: CASSLGDSYSPLHF. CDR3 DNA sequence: TGTGCCAGCAGTCTAGGGGACAGTTATTCACCCCTCCACTTT.

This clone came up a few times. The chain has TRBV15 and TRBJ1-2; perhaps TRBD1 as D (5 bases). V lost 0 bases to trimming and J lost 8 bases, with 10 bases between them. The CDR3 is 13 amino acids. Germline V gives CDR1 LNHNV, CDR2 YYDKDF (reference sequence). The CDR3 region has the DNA TGTGCCACCAGCAGAGAGCAGGGTGCGGGCTACACCTTC. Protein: CATSREQGAGYTF. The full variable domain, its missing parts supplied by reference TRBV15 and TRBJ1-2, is DAMVIQNPRYQVTQFGKPVTLSCSQTLNHNVMYWYQQKSSQAPKLLFHYYDKDFNNEADTPDNFQSRRPNTSFCFLDIRSPGLGDTAMYLCATSREQGAGYTFGSGTRLTVV.

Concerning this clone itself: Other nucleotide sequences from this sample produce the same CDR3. CDR3 nucleotide sequence: TGTGCCAGCGGAGAGACTGGGACTGAAGCTTTCTTT. Its translation is CASGETGTEAFF. The chain employs TRBV7-9 and TRBJ1-1; D is unclear. Looked up from germline, CDR1 is SEHNR and CDR2 is FQNEAQ (reference sequence). With 8 bases removed from V and 5 bases from J, the gap between germline ends came to 12 bases. This CDR3 has 12 amino acids.

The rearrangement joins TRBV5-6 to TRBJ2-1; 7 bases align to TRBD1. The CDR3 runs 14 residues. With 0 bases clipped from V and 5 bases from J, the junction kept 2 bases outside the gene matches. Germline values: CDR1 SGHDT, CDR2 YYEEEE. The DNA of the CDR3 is TGTGCCAGCAGCTTGGGACAGGGCCACAATGAGCAGTTCTTC. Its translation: CASSLGQGHNEQFF.

CDR3 residues: CASSINRDQPQHF. The CDR3 region has the DNA TGTGCCAGTAGTATTAACAGGGATCAGCCCCAGCATTTT. The chain carries TRBV19 and TRBJ1-5; TRBD1 might be the D (6 bases). CDR1 and CDR2 from the germline V gene are LNHDA and SQIVND (reference sequence). The CDR3 is 13 residues long. V was shortened by 3 bases and J by 5 bases, with 8 bases between the two germline ends.

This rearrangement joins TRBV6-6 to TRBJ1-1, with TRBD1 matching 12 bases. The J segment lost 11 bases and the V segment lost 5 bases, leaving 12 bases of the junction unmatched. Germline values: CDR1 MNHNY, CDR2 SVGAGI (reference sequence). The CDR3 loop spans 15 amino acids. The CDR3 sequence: CASSRSGTGGFGAFF. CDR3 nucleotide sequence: TGTGCCAGCAGTCGATCCGGGACAGGGGGCTTTGGGGCTTTCTTT.

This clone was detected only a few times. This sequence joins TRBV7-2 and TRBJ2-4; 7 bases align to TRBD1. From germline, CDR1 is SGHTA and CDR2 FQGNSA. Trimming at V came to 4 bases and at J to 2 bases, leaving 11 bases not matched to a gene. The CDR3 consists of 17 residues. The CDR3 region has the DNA TGTGCCAGCAGCTCTTATCAGACAGGGTGGTCCAAAAACATTCAGTACTTC. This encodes CASSSYQTGWSKNIQYF.

The CDR3 region is CATRGRGGNQPQHF. CDR3 coding DNA: TGTGCCACCAGAGGGAGGGGCGGCAATCAGCCCCAGCATTTT. The chain joins TRBV28 to TRBJ1-5; a weak D match, TRBD1 (5 bases). The V end was cut by 10 bases, the J end by 2 bases, with 15 bases between. The CDR3 has 14 amino acids. Germline lookup yields CDR1 MDHEN and CDR2 SYDVKM.

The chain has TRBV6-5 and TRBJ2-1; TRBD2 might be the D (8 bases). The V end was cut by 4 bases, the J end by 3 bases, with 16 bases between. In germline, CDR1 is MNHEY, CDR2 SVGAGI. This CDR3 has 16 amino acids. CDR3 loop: CASSWGQTSDYNEQFF. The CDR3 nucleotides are TGTGCCAGCAGTTGGGGACAGACTAGCGACTACAATGAGCAGTTCTTC.

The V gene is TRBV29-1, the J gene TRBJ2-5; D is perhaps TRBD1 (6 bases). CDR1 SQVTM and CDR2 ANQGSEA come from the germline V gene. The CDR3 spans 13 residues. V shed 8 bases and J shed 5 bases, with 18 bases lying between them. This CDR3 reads CSPYRVPPETQYF. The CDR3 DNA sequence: TGCAGCCCATACAGGGTCCCCCCGGAGACCCAGTACTTC.

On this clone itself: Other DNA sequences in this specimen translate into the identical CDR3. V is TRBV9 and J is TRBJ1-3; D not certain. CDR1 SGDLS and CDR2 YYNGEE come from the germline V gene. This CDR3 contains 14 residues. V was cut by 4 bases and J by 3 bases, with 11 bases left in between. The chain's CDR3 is CASSPGGFGNTIYF. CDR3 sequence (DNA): TGTGCCAGCAGCCCCGGCGGGTTTGGAAACACCATATATTTT.

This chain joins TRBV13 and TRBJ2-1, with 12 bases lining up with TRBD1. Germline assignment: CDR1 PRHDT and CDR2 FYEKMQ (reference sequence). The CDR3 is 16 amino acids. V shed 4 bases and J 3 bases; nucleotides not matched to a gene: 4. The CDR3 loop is CASSSGTGGVYNEQFF. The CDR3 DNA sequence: TGTGCCAGCAGCTCCGGGACAGGGGGCGTCTACAATGAGCAGTTCTTC.

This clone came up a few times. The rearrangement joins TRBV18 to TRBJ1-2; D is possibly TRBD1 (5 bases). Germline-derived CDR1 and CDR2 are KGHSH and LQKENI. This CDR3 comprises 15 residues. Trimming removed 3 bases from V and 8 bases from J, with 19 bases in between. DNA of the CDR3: TGTGCCAGCTCACCCGTTCCGGGAGGGGCTAGCGGCTACACCTTC. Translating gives CASSPVPGGASGYTF.

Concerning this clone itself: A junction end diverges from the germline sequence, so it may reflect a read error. For the CDR3, the DNA is TGTGCCAGCAGCACAAGACAGGGGGTGTCTGCAAACACCATATATTTT. This translates into CASSTRQGVSANTIYF. The chain carries TRBV7-9 and TRBJ1-3; 9 bases are shared with TRBD1. This CDR3 has 16 residues. From germline, CDR1 is SEHNR and CDR2 FQNEAQ (reference sequence).

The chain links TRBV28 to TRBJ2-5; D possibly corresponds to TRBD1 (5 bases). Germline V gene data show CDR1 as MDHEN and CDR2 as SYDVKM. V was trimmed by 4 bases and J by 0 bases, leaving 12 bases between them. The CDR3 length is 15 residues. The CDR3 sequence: CASSSRQRNQETQYF. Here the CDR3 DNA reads TGTGCCAGCAGTTCACGACAGAGAAACCAAGAGACCCAGTACTTC.

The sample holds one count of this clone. The DNA of the CDR3 is TGTGCCAGCGGAAGGCAGGGGTGGAATTCACCCCTCCACTTT. Translating gives CASGRQGWNSPLHF. The chain uses TRBV6-5 and TRBJ1-6, with D possibly matching TRBD1 (6 bases). CDR1 is MNHEY and CDR2 is SVGAGI in the germline V gene. Trimming took off 8 bases at V and 7 bases at J, with 15 bases between the two ends. This CDR3 is built from 14 residues.

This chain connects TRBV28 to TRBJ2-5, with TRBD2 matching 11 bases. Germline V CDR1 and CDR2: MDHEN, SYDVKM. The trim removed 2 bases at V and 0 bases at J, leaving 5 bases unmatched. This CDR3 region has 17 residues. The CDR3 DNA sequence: TGTGCCAGCAGTTTAAGGACTAGCGGGCGCAACCAAGAGACCCAGTACTTC. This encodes CASSLRTSGRNQETQYF.

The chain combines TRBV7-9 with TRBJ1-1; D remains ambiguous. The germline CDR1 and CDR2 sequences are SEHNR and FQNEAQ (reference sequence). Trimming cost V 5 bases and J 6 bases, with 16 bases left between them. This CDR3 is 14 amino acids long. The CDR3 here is CASSPPVPVPEAFF. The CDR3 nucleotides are TGTGCCAGCAGCCCGCCAGTTCCCGTCCCTGAAGCTTTCTTT.

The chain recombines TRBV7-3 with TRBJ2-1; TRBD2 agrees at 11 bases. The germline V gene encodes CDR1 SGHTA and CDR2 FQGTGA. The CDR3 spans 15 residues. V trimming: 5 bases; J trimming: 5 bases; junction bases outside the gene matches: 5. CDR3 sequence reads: CASSPSSGRNNEQFF. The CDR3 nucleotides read TGTGCCAGCAGCCCCTCTAGCGGGAGGAACAATGAGCAGTTCTTC.

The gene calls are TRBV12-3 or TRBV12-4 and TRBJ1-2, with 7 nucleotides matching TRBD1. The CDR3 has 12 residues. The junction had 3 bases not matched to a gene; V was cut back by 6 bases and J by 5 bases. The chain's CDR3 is CASRLQGYGYTF. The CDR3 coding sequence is TGTGCCAGCAGACTACAGGGGTATGGCTACACCTTC.

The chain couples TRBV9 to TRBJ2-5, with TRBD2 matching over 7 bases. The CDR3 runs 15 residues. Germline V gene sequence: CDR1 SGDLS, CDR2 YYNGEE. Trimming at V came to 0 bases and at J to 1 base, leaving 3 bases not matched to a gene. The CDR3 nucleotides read TGTGCCAGCAGCGTAGGGGGGGGACTCCAAGAGACCCAGTACTTC. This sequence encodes CASSVGGGLQETQYF.

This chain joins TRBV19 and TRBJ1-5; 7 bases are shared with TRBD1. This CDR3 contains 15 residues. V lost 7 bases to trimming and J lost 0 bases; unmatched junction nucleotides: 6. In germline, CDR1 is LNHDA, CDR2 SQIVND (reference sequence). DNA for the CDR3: TGTGCCAGTAAGGCAGGGGGATATAGCAATCAGCCCCAGCATTTT. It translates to CASKAGGYSNQPQHF. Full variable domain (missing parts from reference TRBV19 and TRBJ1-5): DGGITQSPKYLFRKEGQNVTLSCEQNLNHDAMYWYRQDPGQGLRLIYYSQIVNDFQKGDIAEGYSVSREKKESFPLTVTSAQKNPTAFYLCASKAGGYSNQPQHFGDGTRLSIL.

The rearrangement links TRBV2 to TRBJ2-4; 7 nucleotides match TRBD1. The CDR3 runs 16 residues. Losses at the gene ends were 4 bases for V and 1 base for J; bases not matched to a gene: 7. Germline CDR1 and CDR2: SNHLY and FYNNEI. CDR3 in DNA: TGTGCCAGCAGTGGGTTGACAGGGTTGGCCAAAAACATTCAGTACTTC. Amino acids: CASSGLTGLAKNIQYF.

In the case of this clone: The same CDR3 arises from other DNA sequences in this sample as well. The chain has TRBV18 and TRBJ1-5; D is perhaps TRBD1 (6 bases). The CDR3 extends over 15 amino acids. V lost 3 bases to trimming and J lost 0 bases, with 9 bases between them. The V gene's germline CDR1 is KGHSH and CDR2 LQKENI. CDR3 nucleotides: TGTGCCAGCTCACCGGACAGCAATAGCAATCAGCCCCAGCATTTT. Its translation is CASSPDSNSNQPQHF.

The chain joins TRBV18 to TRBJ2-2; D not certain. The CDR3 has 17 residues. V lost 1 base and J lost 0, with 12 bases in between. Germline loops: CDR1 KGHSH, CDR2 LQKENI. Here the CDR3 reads CASSPRAPGSNTGELFF. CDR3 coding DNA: TGTGCCAGCTCACCACGGGCCCCTGGATCGAACACCGGGGAGCTGTTTTTT.

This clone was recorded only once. The CDR3 coding sequence is TGTGCCAGCAGCCTGACAGGGTTGGGAAACACCATATATTTT. Its protein is CASSLTGLGNTIYF. V is TRBV11-2 and J is TRBJ1-3; 7 nucleotides agree with TRBD1. The CDR3 is 14 residues long. Germline CDR1 is SGHAT and CDR2 is FQNNGV. V lost 5 bases to trimming and J lost 4 bases; unmatched junction nucleotides: 5. Combining the CDR3 with reference TRBV11-2 and TRBJ1-3 gives the whole variable domain EAGVAQSPRYKIIEKRQSVAFWCNPISGHATLYWYQQILGQGPKLLIQFQNNGVVDDSQLPKDRFSAERLKGVDSTLKIQPAKLEDSAVYLCASSLTGLGNTIYFGEGSWLTVV.

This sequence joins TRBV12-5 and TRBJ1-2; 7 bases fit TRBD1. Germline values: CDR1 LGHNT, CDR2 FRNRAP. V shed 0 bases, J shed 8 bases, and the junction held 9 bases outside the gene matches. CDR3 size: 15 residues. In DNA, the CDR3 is TGTGCTAGTGGTTTGGTCCCGTCCGACAGGGACGGCTACACCTTC. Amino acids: CASGLVPSDRDGYTF.

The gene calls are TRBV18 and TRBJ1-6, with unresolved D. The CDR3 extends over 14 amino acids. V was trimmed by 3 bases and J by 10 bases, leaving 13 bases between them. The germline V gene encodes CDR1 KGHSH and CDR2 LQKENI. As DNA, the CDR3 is TGTGCCAGCTCACCGGGAGTTGTAGGATCACCCCTCCACTTT. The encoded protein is CASSPGVVGSPLHF.

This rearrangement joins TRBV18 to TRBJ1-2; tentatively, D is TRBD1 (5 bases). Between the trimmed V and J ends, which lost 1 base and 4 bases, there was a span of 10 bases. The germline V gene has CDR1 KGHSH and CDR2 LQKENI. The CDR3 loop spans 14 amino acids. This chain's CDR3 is CASSPREGLYGYTF. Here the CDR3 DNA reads TGTGCCAGCTCACCACGGGAGGGGCTCTATGGCTACACCTTC.